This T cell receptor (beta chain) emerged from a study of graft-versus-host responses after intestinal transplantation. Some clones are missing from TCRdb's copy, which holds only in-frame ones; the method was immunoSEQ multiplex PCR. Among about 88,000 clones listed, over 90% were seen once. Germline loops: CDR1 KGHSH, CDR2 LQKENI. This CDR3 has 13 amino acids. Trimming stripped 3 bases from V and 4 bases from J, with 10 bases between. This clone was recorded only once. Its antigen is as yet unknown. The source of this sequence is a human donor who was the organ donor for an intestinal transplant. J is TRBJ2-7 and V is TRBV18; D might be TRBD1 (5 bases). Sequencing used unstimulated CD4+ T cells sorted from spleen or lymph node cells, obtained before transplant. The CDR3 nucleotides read TGTGCCAGCTCACCGGCCAGGGTATACGAGCAGTACTTC. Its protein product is CASSPARVYEQYF.